Shown below are 8 T cell receptor beta chains from a single sample sequenced in a study of blood T cell repertoires in COVID-19. The repertoire was sequenced with immunoSEQ multiplex PCR; TCRdb's copy has only in-frame clones and lacks some. The repertoire holds about 59,000 clones, around 90% seen once, with about 17% in the top ten. What was sequenced was peripheral blood. The receptors shown here come from an elderly man with acute or convalescent COVID-19.

The chain employs TRBV4-1 and TRBJ2-2, with 8 positions matching TRBD1. The CDR3 loop spans 15 amino acids. Looked up from germline, CDR1 is MGHRA and CDR2 is YSYEKL. V lost 6 bases to trimming and J lost 0 bases; unmatched junction nucleotides: 3. The CDR3 protein is CASRPGGTNTGELFF. DNA of the CDR3: TGCGCCAGCAGACCAGGGGGCACGAACACCGGGGAGCTGTTTTTT.

The rearrangement joins TRBV3-1 (or the pseudogene TRBV3-2) to TRBJ1-2; D is possibly TRBD1 (5 bases). The CDR3 extends over 13 amino acids. V dropped 0 bases and J dropped 7 bases, with 9 bases sitting between them. The V gene's germline CDR1 is LGHDT and CDR2 YNNKEL (reference sequence). The chain's CDR3 is CASSQERGAGYTF. The CDR3 DNA reads TGTGCCAGCAGCCAAGAACGCGGGGCTGGCTACACCTTC.

This chain links TRBV3-1 (or the pseudogene TRBV3-2) with TRBJ2-1; possible D gene TRBD2, 6 bases. This CDR3 comprises 16 residues. Trimming stripped 1 base from V and 3 bases from J, with 13 bases between. Germline V gene sequence: CDR1 LGHDT, CDR2 YNNKEL (reference sequence). The CDR3 is CASSQGFGGIYNEQFF. CDR3 coding DNA: TGTGCCAGCAGCCAAGGGTTCGGAGGGATCTACAATGAGCAGTTCTTC.

The CDR3 nucleotides read TGTGCCAGCAGACCGACAGGGGGGAACCACGAGCAGTACTTC. Translated, it gives CASRPTGGNHEQYF. The rearrangement links TRBV25-1 to TRBJ2-7; 9 bases match TRBD1. Germline V lookup: CDR1 MGHDK, CDR2 SYGVNS. V shed 6 bases and J 5 bases; nucleotides not matched to a gene: 8. The length of the CDR3 is 14 residues.

Concerning this clone: This specimen includes other DNA sequences encoding the same CDR3. This rearrangement joins TRBV2 to TRBJ1-5; a possible D gene is TRBD1 (5 bases). Trimming took 4 bases from V and 5 from J, leaving 9 bases between them. This CDR3 region has 13 residues. Looked up from germline, CDR1 is SNHLY and CDR2 is FYNNEI. The CDR3 is CASSVGEDQPQHF. The DNA of the CDR3 is TGTGCCAGCAGTGTAGGGGAAGATCAGCCCCAGCATTTT.

The chain uses TRBV7-8 and TRBJ2-1, with D possibly being TRBD2 (7 bases). The CDR3 length is 13 residues. Germline values: CDR1 SGHVS, CDR2 FQNEAQ. Trimming left V 0 bases short and J 9 bases short, with 9 bases between. The chain's CDR3 is CASSLAGGLEQFF. The CDR3 DNA reads as TGTGCCAGCAGCTTAGCGGGGGGGCTTGAGCAGTTCTTC.

V usage is TRBV3-1 (or the pseudogene TRBV3-2) and J usage is TRBJ1-5, with TRBD1 matching over 8 bases. CDR3 length: 16 residues. Germline V gene lookup returns CDR1 LGHDT and CDR2 YNNKEL (reference sequence). V lost 3 bases, J lost 7 bases, and 11 bases stayed unmatched. The CDR3 reads CASSQTDRGGNQPQHF. The CDR3 DNA reads TGTGCCAGCAGCCAGACCGACAGGGGCGGGAACCAGCCCCAGCATTTT.

This sequence joins TRBV6-6 and TRBJ1-5; TRBD1 agrees at 8 bases. This CDR3 contains 15 residues. Trimming at V came to 7 bases and at J to 4 bases, leaving 9 bases not matched to a gene. Germline lookup yields CDR1 MNHNY and CDR2 SVGAGI (reference sequence). The CDR3 spells CASTAGTGMNQPQHF. Written as DNA, the CDR3 is TGTGCCAGCACAGCCGGGACAGGAATGAATCAGCCCCAGCATTTT.